This is a list of T cell receptor beta chains from one sample in a study of cytomegalovirus exposure and HLA in healthy donors. Some clones are missing from TCRdb's copy, which holds only in-frame ones; the method was immunoSEQ multiplex PCR. The top ten clones hold over 5.5% of a sample with roughly 190,000 clones, 80% of them seen once. The sequenced sample consisted of PBMCs. The receptors here all came from a man aged 35-49 years in good health and CMV-seropositive. CDR3s leave out the opening cysteine and the closing phenylalanine or tryptophan.

TRBV7-9	TRBJ2-1	ASSPGLAGAFDNEQF
TRBV18	TRBJ2-3	ASSLSGGSTDTQY
TRBV19	TRBJ2-7	ASSIGRDSYEQY
TRBV30	TRBJ2-1	AWTAGSGWYEQF
TRBV19	TRBJ1-1	ASSIPGRTEAF
TRBV6-6	TRBJ2-3	ASGRDRVTDTQY
TRBV29-1	TRBJ1-2	SVEESRTGGNYGYT
TRBV5-1	TRBJ2-3	ASSPSGEGVGDTQY
TRBV11-2	TRBJ1-4	ASSLGDRGLEKLF
TRBV5-1	TRBJ1-2	ASSLHSTGRYT
TRBV25-1	TRBJ2-7	ASSESTGDEQY
TRBV7-9	TRBJ1-4	ASSLTTQGRNEKLF
TRBV4-3	TRBJ1-2	ASRQGEANYGYT
TRBV29-1	TRBJ1-1	SAISGGQGNTEAF
TRBV19	TRBJ2-7	ASSANRDRSYEQY
TRBV7-9	TRBJ2-5	ASSLVGAETQY
TRBV5-8	TRBJ2-5	ASSEGGVEETQY
TRBV6-4	TRBJ2-7	ASSAETGDSYEQY
TRBV18	TRBJ1-6	ASSLGGNSALH
TRBV9	TRBJ2-3	ASSVESGTHGDTQY
TRBV10-1	TRBJ2-1	ASSDPDRYNEQF
TRBV30	TRBJ1-5	AWKGQNSNQPQH
TRBV7-9	TRBJ2-3	ASISLAGGSTDTQY
TRBV28	TRBJ1-1	ASSFTGDRYNTEAF
TRBV5-1	TRBJ1-2	ASSPRRGDRGYGYT
TRBV7-9	TRBJ2-5	ASSLTSGRETQY
TRBV9	TRBJ2-1	ASGGGRIEQF
TRBV9	TRBJ1-2	ASSPGPRHT
TRBV30	TRBJ2-3	AWSTGTGSGTDTQY
TRBV7-3	TRBJ2-2	ASSLTGQAWGSGELF
TRBV27	TRBJ1-1	ASSPDRGGTEAF
TRBV29-1	TRBJ2-7	SVSSHRLYEQY
TRBV5-1	TRBJ1-1	ASSLNGVNTEAF
TRBV19	TRBJ2-5	ASSSGTSGGETQY
TRBV6-1	TRBJ2-5	ASVVRKLPQETQY